This T cell receptor (beta chain) was sequenced during a study of monozygotic twins with inflammatory bowel disease. Notes on this clonotype: Its specificity is not known.

Study-wide results and limits: The authors could not tell different T cell subtypes apart. It was not supported that a single strong signal or clonotype was associated with IBD. Against healthy co-twins, IBD patients had lower TCRbeta diversity (measured by inverse Simpson).

Following a re-call of the 5' RACE reads, TCRdb has one entry per CDR3 protein and lacks DNA. The data show 400,000 or so distinct CDR3 sequences, and the top ten clones hold about 2.6%. The specimen sequenced was blood. The origin of this receptor is a human donor with ulcerative colitis or Crohn's disease, or a healthy co-twin of an affected twin (not recorded which).

This chain's CDR3 is CASSPHKIQAETQYF. The J gene is TRBJ2-5, the V gene TRBV3-1. Germline V CDR1 and CDR2: LGHDT, YNNKEL (reference sequence). CDR3 length: 15 amino acids.